This is a list of T cell receptor beta chains from one sample in a study of cytomegalovirus exposure and HLA in healthy donors. TCRdb keeps only in-frame clones here, not all; method: immunoSEQ multiplex PCR. Of about 88,000 clones listed, 85% to 90% are singletons. The sample consisted of PBMCs. These receptors all stem from a man between 18 and 29 years old in good health and CMV-seronegative. The conserved cysteine and the conserved F or W are not part of the CDR3 here.

j_call: TRBJ2-2; v_call: TRBV11-2; cdr3_aa: ASSPGYTGELF
j_call: TRBJ1-5; v_call: TRBV19; cdr3_aa: ASSPDRVGNQPQH
j_call: TRBJ1-2; v_call: TRBV5-8; cdr3_aa: ASSSYYGQSGTNYGYT
j_call: TRBJ2-1; v_call: TRBV6-1; cdr3_aa: ASRSLAGGPGEQF
j_call: TRBJ1-5; v_call: TRBV28; cdr3_aa: ASFRDRGFYSNQPQH
j_call: TRBJ2-4; v_call: TRBV9; cdr3_aa: ASSRGPSLFRDIQY
j_call: TRBJ1-6; v_call: TRBV2; cdr3_aa: ASSERGTGASPLH
j_call: TRBJ1-6; v_call: TRBV28; cdr3_aa: ASSLPGQGKISPLH
j_call: NA; v_call: TRBV5-5; cdr3_aa: ASSLTAREDVYEQY
j_call: TRBJ2-5; v_call: TRBV19; cdr3_aa: ASSIGDSEETQY
j_call: TRBJ1-5; v_call: TRBV7-8; cdr3_aa: ASSHGRRDQPQH
j_call: TRBJ2-7; v_call: TRBV7-2; cdr3_aa: ASSPSLSGSSYEQY
j_call: TRBJ2-1; v_call: TRBV5-1; cdr3_aa: ASSLGGTGYNEQF
j_call: TRBJ1-2; v_call: TRBV30; cdr3_aa: AWSADRGIYGYT
j_call: TRBJ2-1; v_call: TRBV14; cdr3_aa: ASSESEDNEQF
j_call: TRBJ1-2; v_call: TRBV6-5; cdr3_aa: ASSYTPVFGYT
j_call: TRBJ2-3; v_call: TRBV7-2; cdr3_aa: ASSLVLAGVALVRTQY
j_call: TRBJ2-1; v_call: TRBV30; cdr3_aa: AWSLAVSSYNEQF
j_call: TRBJ1-2; v_call: TRBV7-9; cdr3_aa: ASSLGQGQYGYT
j_call: TRBJ1-6; v_call: TRBV28; cdr3_aa: ASSPTGPGAPLH
j_call: TRBJ2-1; v_call: TRBV28; cdr3_aa: ASRASGPYNEQF
j_call: TRBJ1-2; v_call: TRBV9; cdr3_aa: ASSVGPANYGYT